This T cell receptor (beta chain) originates from a study of preoperative IRX-2 immunotherapy in early breast cancer. Treatment noted: preoperative locoregional IRX-2 cytokine immunotherapy. Patients received preoperative, locoregional IRX-2 cytokine immunotherapy in a phase Ib study. CDR1 and CDR2 (germline): SQVTM, ANQGSEA. This CDR3 spans 14 amino acids. Between the trimmed V and J ends, which lost 7 bases and 7 bases, there was a span of 20 bases. The assay was immunoSEQ multiplex PCR, and TCRdb's table has in-frame clones only and misses some. The sample yields 30,000 to 45,000 clones, roughly four fifths seen once.

This receptor was obtained from a human donor with breast cancer. The chain links TRBV29-1 to TRBJ2-1; tentatively, D is TRBD1 or TRBD2 (5 bases each). Sample: lymph node tissue, taken after IRX-2 immunotherapy. The CDR3 reads CSAPGTRLMNEQFF. The CDR3 DNA is TGCAGCGCCCCCGGGACCCGACTCATGAATGAGCAGTTCTTC.